This T cell receptor beta chain was retrieved from a study of regulatory T cells in long-lasting Graves disease. In this sample, this clonotype turned up many times. Regarding time point: newly diagnosed GD, antithyroid drugs for less than 3 months. The authors made the TCR library using RNA they extracted from PBMCs. Arm-PCR of CDR3 regions and iRepertoire HTBI primers were used to build TCR beta libraries. MiXCR, applied by TCRdb to the multiplex PCR reads, yields one record per CDR3 protein. The sample consists of around 250,000 distinct CDR3 sequences, 18% of them appearing once. J lost 0 bases, V lost 4 bases, and 12 bases had no gene match. The CDR3 has 18 residues. Germline V gene data show CDR1 as SGHTA and CDR2 as FQGNSA. The same specimen was also included in a second study, on T cells in Graves' hyperthyroidism and ophthalmopathy. According to that study: Initially, a first-round RT-PCR of the TCR CDR3 employed the HTBI primer set.

Sequences were derived from peripheral blood mononuclear cells (PBMCs), sampled at new diagnosis, from a patient treated with antithyroid drugs. V and J are TRBV7-2 and TRBJ2-7, with TRBD2 matching 10 bases. The source of this sequence is a woman aged 30 to 39 with Graves disease. The CDR3 region is CASSYMAPGLANSYEQYF. The CDR3 DNA reads as TGTGCCAGCAGCTACATGGCACCGGGACTAGCGAACTCCTACGAGCAGTACTTC.